Following are 20 T cell receptor beta chains from one sample sequenced in a study of cytomegalovirus exposure and HLA in healthy donors. The primer mix had 60 Vbeta and 13 Jbeta primers. Assay used: immunoSEQ multiplex PCR; TCRdb lists only in-frame clones, some missing. Of under 150,000 clones in the sample, roughly 89% are singletons; the top ten hold under 6.5%. The sample taken for sequencing was PBMCs. The receptors stem from a woman aged 25 to 39 in good health and CMV-seronegative.

In regard to this clone: A read error may produce the germline difference seen at one junction end. This chain links TRBV7-7 with TRBJ2-2; a weak D match, TRBD1 (5 bases). The germline V gene has CDR1 SSHAT and CDR2 FNYEAQ (reference sequence). The CDR3 extends over 13 amino acids. The CDR3 DNA reads as TGTGCTAGCAGCTATCAGGGTACCGGGGAGCTGTTTTTT. Its translation: CASSYQGTGELFF.

The chain uses TRBV4-1 and TRBJ2-5; the D is unclear. Per the germline V gene, CDR1 is MGHRA and CDR2 is YSYEKL. The CDR3 runs to 13 residues. Trimming stripped 0 bases from V and 2 bases from J, with 4 bases between. The CDR3 nucleotides read TGCGCCAGCAGCCAAGATAAACAAGAGACCCAGTACTTC. This translates into CASSQDKQETQYF.

This clone was seen a few times. V gene TRBV7-7 combines with J gene TRBJ1-5; D perhaps matches TRBD1 (5 bases). The germline V and J ends were trimmed by 7 bases and 3 bases, with 10 bases remaining between them. CDR1 and CDR2 from the germline V gene are SSHAT and FNYEAQ (reference sequence). This CDR3 spans 13 amino acids. The CDR3 here is CASKQGLNQPQHF. Written as DNA, the CDR3 is TGTGCCAGCAAGCAGGGACTCAATCAGCCCCAGCATTTT.

For this clone: Compared with germline, one end of the junction differs, possibly owing to a read error. This rearrangement joins TRBV7-9 to TRBJ2-2; 7 bases fit TRBD1. Looked up from germline, CDR1 is SEHNR and CDR2 is FQNEAQ (reference sequence). The length of the CDR3 is 16 residues. The CDR3 reads CSSSLIRGWFSGELFF. CDR3 DNA: TGTTCCAGCAGCTTAATCAGGGGGTGGTTCTCCGGGGAGCTGTTTTTT.

This rearrangement joins TRBV7-8 to TRBJ2-1; perhaps TRBD2 as D (7 bases). The CDR3 totals 17 residues. Trimming cost V 0 bases and J 5 bases, with 17 bases left between them. Germline V gene lookup returns CDR1 SGHVS and CDR2 FQNEAQ. Here the CDR3 reads CASSLAGGASGHNEQFF. The DNA of the CDR3 is TGTGCCAGCAGCTTAGCGGGGGGGGCTAGCGGCCACAATGAGCAGTTCTTC.

The V gene is TRBV9, the J gene TRBJ2-1, with 9 bases that match TRBD2. The CDR3 is made up of 19 amino acids. The junction had 17 bases not matched to a gene; V was cut back by 3 bases and J by 4 bases. Germline V CDR1 and CDR2: SGDLS, YYNGEE. This CDR3 is CASSGTGLALRTPYNEQFF. CDR3 DNA: TGTGCCAGCAGCGGCACGGGACTAGCCCTCCGAACCCCTTACAATGAGCAGTTCTTC.

The chain uses TRBV5-6 and TRBJ1-2; 10 nucleotides match TRBD1. This CDR3 comprises 13 residues. The germline gives CDR1 SGHDT, CDR2 YYEEEE. J gave up 7 bases and V 0 bases, and 0 bases lay outside the gene matches. CDR3 loop: CASSLGDRGGYTF. CDR3 DNA sequence: TGTGCCAGCAGCTTGGGGGACAGGGGTGGCTACACCTTC.

The genes are TRBV19 and TRBJ2-1; tentatively, D is TRBD1 (5 bases). The CDR3 length is 15 residues. The germline V and J ends were trimmed by 5 bases and 8 bases, with 19 bases remaining between them. Germline loops: CDR1 LNHDA, CDR2 SQIVND (reference sequence). The CDR3 here is CASSPRGNVKHEQFF. The CDR3 DNA is TGTGCCAGTAGTCCTAGGGGTAACGTGAAGCATGAGCAGTTCTTC.

The chain carries TRBV9 and TRBJ2-7; possibly TRBD2 for D (6 bases). Germline CDR1 reads SGDLS; CDR2 reads YYNGEE. V was clipped by 0 bases and J by 0 bases, with 7 bases between them. The CDR3 consists of 14 residues. CDR3 nucleotides: TGTGCCAGCAGCGTAGGGGGGGACTCCTACGAGCAGTACTTC. Its translation: CASSVGGDSYEQYF.

The V call is TRBV15, the J call TRBJ2-5, with D tentatively TRBD1 (5 bases). V lost 0 bases to trimming and J lost 4 bases, with 12 bases between them. This CDR3 contains 15 residues. Germline CDR1 reads LNHNV; CDR2 reads YYDKDF (reference sequence). CDR3 DNA sequence: TGTGCCACCAGCAGAGATTTGGGCAGGGCAGAGACCCAGTACTTC. Translated: CATSRDLGRAETQYF.

This clone was seen a handful of times. The chain couples TRBV2 to TRBJ1-3; 10 bases agree with TRBD1. V trimming: 6 bases; J trimming: 8 bases; junction bases outside the gene matches: 4. Germline V CDR1 and CDR2: SNHLY, FYNNEI. The CDR3 spans 13 residues. The CDR3 DNA sequence: TGTGCCAGCAGCTACGGACAGGGGGACACCATATATTTT. This translates into CASSYGQGDTIYF.

The genes are TRBV30 and TRBJ2-1; the D gene is possibly TRBD2 (7 bases). Germline values: CDR1 GTSNPN, CDR2 SVGIG (reference sequence). Trimming pared 0 bases from V and 3 bases from J, leaving 12 bases between. The CDR3 loop spans 15 amino acids. CDR3 sequence reads: CAWSVNGGRYNEQFF. CDR3 nucleotides: TGTGCCTGGAGTGTAAACGGGGGGCGCTACAATGAGCAGTTCTTC. Using reference TRBV30 and TRBJ2-1 for the parts outside the CDR3, the full variable domain is SQTIHQWPATLVQPVGSPLSLECTVEGTSNPNLYWYRQAAGRGLQLLFYSVGIGQISSEVPQNLSASRPQDRQFILSSKKLLLSDSGFYLCAWSVNGGRYNEQFFGPGTRLTVL.

The V and J genes are TRBV5-1 and TRBJ1-1, with TRBD1 as a possible D gene (5 bases). Deletions cut 0 bases from V and 0 bases from J, with 9 bases between. Germline assignment: CDR1 SGHRS and CDR2 YFSETQ. CDR3 size: 15 residues. The CDR3 DNA sequence: TGCGCCAGCAGCTTGGTCGGGGGAATGAACACTGAAGCTTTCTTT. Protein: CASSLVGGMNTEAFF.

The gene calls are TRBV6-5 and TRBJ1-4, with 9 bases identical to TRBD1. Germline loops: CDR1 MNHEY, CDR2 SVGAGI. The CDR3 loop spans 14 amino acids. J was trimmed by 7 bases and V by 6 bases; bases with no gene match: 6. The CDR3 here is CASREQGAGEKLFF. As DNA, the CDR3 is TGTGCCAGCAGGGAACAGGGGGCAGGTGAAAAACTGTTTTTT.

The chain recombines TRBV7-3 with TRBJ2-2, with a weak D call TRBD2 (7 bases). This CDR3 has 14 amino acids. Deletions cut 7 bases from V and 6 bases from J, with 15 bases between. Germline CDR1 and CDR2: SGHTA and FQGTGA. The CDR3 protein is CASTWGGQSGELFF. The CDR3 nucleotides are TGTGCCAGCACGTGGGGGGGCCAATCCGGGGAGCTGTTTTTT.

The genes are TRBV7-2 and TRBJ2-3; no reliable D call. Trimming removed 3 bases at V and 9 bases at J, with 16 bases between. Germline CDR1 and CDR2: SGHTA and FQGNSA. The CDR3 loop spans 14 amino acids. For the CDR3, the DNA is TGTGCCAGCAGCTTGGGCAGTACACATGAGACGCAGTATTTT. It specifies CASSLGSTHETQYF.

The V and J genes are TRBV4-1 and TRBJ1-2, with 10 bases fitting TRBD1. The CDR3 covers 15 residues. The V gene end was trimmed by 2 bases and the J gene end by 6 bases; junction bases not matched to a gene: 6. Germline assignment: CDR1 MGHRA and CDR2 YSYEKL. DNA of the CDR3: TGCGCCAGCAGCCAAACCACGACAGGGGGCAATGGCTACACCTTC. Its translation is CASSQTTTGGNGYTF.

The CDR3 DNA follows: TGTGCCAGCAGTTTATATGGAAGGCTTATAGACTCGTCGTCCACCGGGGAGCTGTTTTTT. It is translated as CASSLYGRLIDSSSTGELFF. The gene calls are TRBV28 and TRBJ2-2; D unclear. The V and J ends lost 1 base and 4 bases respectively, with 25 bases between them. The CDR3 is 20 residues long. Germline V gene sequence: CDR1 MDHEN, CDR2 SYDVKM.

This clone appeared a single time. This chain joins TRBV9 and TRBJ1-1; TRBD1 matches 8 bases. Germline V lookup: CDR1 SGDLS, CDR2 YYNGEE. V lost 0 bases and J lost 1; bases outside the gene matches: 2. The CDR3 has 15 amino acids. The CDR3 coding sequence is TGTGCCAGCAGCGTAGACGGGACAGGGAACACTGAAGCTTTCTTT. Amino acid sequence: CASSVDGTGNTEAFF.

V is TRBV10-3 and J is TRBJ1-1; D may be TRBD1 (5 bases). The CDR3 totals 14 residues. Germline CDR1 ENHRY, CDR2 SYGVKD. V shed 2 bases and J shed 3 bases, with 10 bases lying between them. The CDR3 DNA reads as TGTGCCATCAGTGAGGCTTCGGGGGACACTGAAGCTTTCTTT. Translating gives CAISEASGDTEAFF.